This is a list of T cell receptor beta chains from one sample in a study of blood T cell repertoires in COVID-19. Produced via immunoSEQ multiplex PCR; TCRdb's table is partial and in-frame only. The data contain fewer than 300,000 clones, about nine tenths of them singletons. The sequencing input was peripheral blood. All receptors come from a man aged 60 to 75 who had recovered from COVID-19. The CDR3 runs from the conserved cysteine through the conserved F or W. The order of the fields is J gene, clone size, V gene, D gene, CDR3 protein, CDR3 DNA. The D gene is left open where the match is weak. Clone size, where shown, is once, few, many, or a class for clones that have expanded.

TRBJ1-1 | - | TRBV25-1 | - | CASSASRVTEAFF | TGTGCCAGCAGTGCTTCCAGGGTTACTGAAGCTTTCTTT
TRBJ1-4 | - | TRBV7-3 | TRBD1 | CASSPQRRDRGKGEGEKLFF | TGTGCCAGCAGCCCACAACGCCGGGACAGGGGTAAAGGGGAGGGTGAAAAACTGTTTTTT
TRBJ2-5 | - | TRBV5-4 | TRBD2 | CASSSSGVTPRETQYF | TGTGCCAGCAGCTCTAGCGGGGTTACCCCCCGGGAGACCCAGTACTTC
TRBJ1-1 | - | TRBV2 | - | CASRTGWVQRQTEAFF | TGTGCCAGCCGAACGGGCTGGGTACAGCGGCAGACTGAAGCTTTCTTT
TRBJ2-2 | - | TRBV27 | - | CASSFGRGMNTGELFF | TGTGCCAGCAGTTTTGGACGGGGGATGAACACCGGGGAGCTGTTTTTT
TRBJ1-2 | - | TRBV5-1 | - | CASSPSAGSVTGYTF | TGCGCCAGCAGCCCCTCCGCAGGGTCGGTTACCGGCTACACCTTC
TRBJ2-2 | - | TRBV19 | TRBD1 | CASLEGQGPTGELFF | TGTGCCAGCCTAGAGGGACAGGGTCCCACCGGGGAGCTGTTTTTT
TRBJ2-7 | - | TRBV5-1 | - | CASSSNGATSSYEQYF | TGCGCCAGCAGCTCGAATGGGGCAACGAGCTCCTACGAGCAGTACTTC
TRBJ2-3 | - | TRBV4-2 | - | CASSQVDSSTDTQYF | TGTGCCAGCAGCCAAGTCGACAGTAGCACAGATACGCAGTATTTT
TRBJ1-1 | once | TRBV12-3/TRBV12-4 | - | CASSLFGTEAFF | TGTGCCAGCAGTTTATTCGGCACTGAAGCTTTCTTT
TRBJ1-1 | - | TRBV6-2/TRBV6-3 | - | CASSLKGARTEAFF | TGTGCCAGCAGTCTGAAAGGGGCGCGGACTGAAGCTTTCTTT
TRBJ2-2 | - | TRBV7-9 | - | CASSPYSTRASITGELFF | TGTGCCAGCAGCCCCTATTCCACGAGAGCCTCGATAACCGGGGAGCTGTTTTTT
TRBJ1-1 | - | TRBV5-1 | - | CASSLGGQSYTEAFF | TGCGCCAGCAGCTTGGGCGGACAGTCCTACACTGAAGCTTTCTTT
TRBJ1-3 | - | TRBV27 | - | CASSSGVGNTIYF | TGTGCCAGCAGTTCGGGGGTTGGAAACACCATATATTTT
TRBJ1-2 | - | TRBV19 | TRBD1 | CASLSRQGSPNYGYTF | TGTGCCAGTCTAAGTCGACAGGGGTCACCTAACTATGGCTACACCTTC
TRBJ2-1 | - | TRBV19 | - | CASSNRDRAGNEQFF | TGTGCCAGTAGTAACCGGGACAGAGCGGGCAATGAGCAGTTCTTC
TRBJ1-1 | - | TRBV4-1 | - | CAASPLSGTEAFF | TGCGCCGCTAGTCCCCTAAGCGGCACTGAAGCTTTCTTT
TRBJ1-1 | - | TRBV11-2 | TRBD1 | CASSFYRGYNTEAFF | TGTGCCAGCAGCTTCTACAGGGGCTATAACACTGAAGCTTTCTTT
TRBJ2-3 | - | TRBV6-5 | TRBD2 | CASSRLAGPTDTQYF | TGTGCCAGCAGCCGACTAGCGGGCCCCACAGATACGCAGTATTTT
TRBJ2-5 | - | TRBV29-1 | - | CSVEYTGPEQTQYF | TGCAGCGTTGAATATACAGGGCCGGAGCAGACCCAGTACTTC
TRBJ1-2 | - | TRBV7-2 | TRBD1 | CASSRQGVGYGYTF | TGTGCCAGCAGTCGACAGGGGGTGGGCTATGGCTACACCTTC
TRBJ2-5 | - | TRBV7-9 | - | CASSLEATQYF | TGTGCCAGCAGCTTAGAAGCGACCCAGTACTTC
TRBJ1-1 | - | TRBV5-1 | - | CASSLLAAMNTEAFF | TGCGCCAGCAGCTTGTTAGCAGCCATGAACACTGAAGCTTTCTTT
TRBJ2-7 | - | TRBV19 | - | CASGHYASYEQYF | TGTGCCAGTGGACACTATGCCTCCTACGAGCAGTACTTC
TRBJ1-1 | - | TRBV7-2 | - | CASSSPGTSNTEAFF | TGTGCCAGCAGCTCGCCCGGGACATCGAACACTGAAGCTTTCTTT
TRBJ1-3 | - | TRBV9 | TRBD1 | CASSMGQFSGNTIYF | TGTGCCAGCAGCATGGGACAGTTCTCTGGAAACACCATATATTTT
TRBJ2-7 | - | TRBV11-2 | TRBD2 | CASSFHSSGGSAYRYEQYF | TGTGCCAGCAGCTTCCATTCTAGCGGGGGATCCGCCTATCGGTACGAGCAGTACTTC
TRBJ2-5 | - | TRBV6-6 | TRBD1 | CASRKGTAERRGTQYF | TGTGCCAGCAGGAAAGGGACAGCCGAAAGAAGGGGGACCCAGTACTTC
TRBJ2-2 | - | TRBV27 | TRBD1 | CASSWNRGGTGELFF | TGTGCCAGCAGCTGGAACAGGGGCGGCACCGGGGAGCTGTTTTTT
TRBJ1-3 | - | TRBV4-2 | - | CASSALGAGVASGNTIYF | TGTGCCAGCAGCGCCCTGGGTGCAGGGGTCGCGTCTGGAAACACCATATATTTT
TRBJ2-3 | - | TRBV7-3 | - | CASSLMVGVQGSTDTQYF | TGTGCCAGCAGCTTAATGGTGGGGGTACAGGGAAGCACAGATACGCAGTATTTT
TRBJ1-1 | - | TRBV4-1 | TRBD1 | CASSQGDRGDLAFF | TGCGCCAGCAGCCAAGGGGACAGGGGTGATTTGGCTTTCTTT
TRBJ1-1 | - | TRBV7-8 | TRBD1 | CASSSDYRGFGTEAFF | TGTGCCAGCAGCTCAGATTACAGGGGCTTTGGCACTGAAGCTTTCTTT
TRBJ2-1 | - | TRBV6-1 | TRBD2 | CASSDGTSGGSYNEQFF | TGTGCCAGCAGTGATGGGACTAGCGGGGGCTCCTACAATGAGCAGTTCTTC
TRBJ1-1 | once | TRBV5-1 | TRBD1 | CASSPDRGDEAFF | TGCGCCAGCAGCCCGGACAGGGGGGATGAAGCTTTCTTT
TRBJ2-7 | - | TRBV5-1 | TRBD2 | CASSFPQAGPYEQYF | TGCGCCAGCAGCTTCCCGCAAGCGGGGCCCTACGAGCAGTACTTC
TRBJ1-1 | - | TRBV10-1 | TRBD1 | CASRAGGQKNTEAFF | TGCGCCAGCAGGGCAGGGGGGCAGAAGAACACTGAAGCTTTCTTT
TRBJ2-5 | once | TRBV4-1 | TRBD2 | CASSQVLLLLAGKETQYF | TGCGCCAGCAGCCAAGTTTTGTTGTTACTAGCGGGGAAAGAGACCCAGTACTTC
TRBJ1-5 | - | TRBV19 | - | CASSFQGGLDQPQHF | TGTGCCAGTAGTTTCCAAGGCGGATTGGATCAGCCCCAGCATTTT
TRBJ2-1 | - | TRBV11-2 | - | CASSPRQETYNEQFF | TGTGCCAGCAGCCCGCGTCAGGAAACCTACAATGAGCAGTTCTTC
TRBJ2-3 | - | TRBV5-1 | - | CASSTTRLADTQYF | TGCGCCAGCAGCACCACTCGACTAGCAGATACGCAGTATTTT
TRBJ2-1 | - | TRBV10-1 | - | CASSEGLGGNLNEQFF | TGCGCCAGCAGTGAGGGTCTGGGGGGAAACCTCAATGAGCAGTTCTTC
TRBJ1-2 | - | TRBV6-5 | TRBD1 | CASRGTGSGYTF | TGTGCCAGCAGGGGGACAGGTTCTGGCTACACCTTC
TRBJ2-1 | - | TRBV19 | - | CASRTATTTIEQFF | TGTGCCAGTAGAACAGCGACTACTACAATTGAGCAGTTCTTC
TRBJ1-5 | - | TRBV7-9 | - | CASSLGSGISNQPQHF | TGTGCCAGCAGCTTAGGGTCAGGGATTAGCAATCAGCCCCAGCATTTT
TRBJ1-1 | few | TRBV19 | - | CASSSTGDTEAFF | TGTGCCAGTAGCTCGACAGGAGACACTGAAGCTTTCTTT
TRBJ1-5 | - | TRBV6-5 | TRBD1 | CASDRAGGWNQPQHF | TGTGCCAGCGATAGGGCAGGGGGTTGGAATCAGCCCCAGCATTTT
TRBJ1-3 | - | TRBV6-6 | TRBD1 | CASRSGQGARNTIYF | TGTGCCAGCAGATCCGGACAGGGAGCTAGAAACACCATATATTTT